This T cell receptor beta chain comes out of a study of T cells after yellow fever vaccination. Study information: Preparation of fractions with low cell numbers was performed using SMART-Seq v4 Ultra Low Input. Study conclusions and caveats: Subsequent to the booster, the majority of primary-vaccination clones reappeared (approximately 95% CD4, approximately 90% CD8). Bulk-population clonotypes that are abundant could appear as contaminants in FACS-sorted repertoires.

A note on this clonotype: Its antigen is unknown.

Germline V lookup: CDR1 SGHRS, CDR2 YFSETQ. V lost 7 bases, J lost 5 bases, and 15 bases lay in between. The CDR3 extends over 13 amino acids. MiXCR, applied by TCRdb to the 5' RACE reads, yields one record per CDR3 protein. The sample includes fewer than 500,000 distinct CDR3 sequences, approximately 19% seen only once; the top ten take 15% to 20%. The material was PBMCs, obtained before the yellow fever booster vaccination. The clonotype originates from a man between 18 and 35 years old who received the YFV17D yellow fever vaccine. V and J are TRBV5-1 and TRBJ2-5; D could derive from TRBD1 or TRBD2 (5 bases each). CDR3 coding DNA: TGCGCCAGCGCGAGGGGCGGCGAGGAGACCCAGTACTTC. Its protein is CASARGGEETQYF. Together with reference TRBV5-1 and TRBJ2-5, the CDR3 gives the full variable domain: KAGVTQTPRYLIKTRGQQVTLSCSPISGHRSVSWYQQTPGQGLQFLFEYFSETQRNKGNFPGRFSGRQFSNSRSEMNVSTLELGDSALYLCASARGGEETQYFGPGTRLLVL.